Following are 19 T cell receptor beta chains from one sample sequenced in a study of shared clonotypes between healthy human individuals. Only in-frame clones appear in the TCRdb table, and some are missing; sequencing was by immunoSEQ multiplex PCR. This table holds about 2.3 million clones, approximately 95% found once. The sequenced material came from naive CD4+ T cells from PBMCs. Regarding subset: CD45RA+ positively selected. These receptors all stem from a man between 18 and 35 years old in good health. Some clones in this sample may be carry-over from other donors' samples.

This clone was observed a single time. The sample holds other DNA sequences that translate to the same CDR3. This chain joins TRBV5-1 and TRBJ1-2, with 8 nucleotides matching TRBD1. V lost 0 bases to trimming and J lost 5 bases; unmatched junction nucleotides: 3. Germline-derived CDR1 and CDR2 are SGHRS and YFSETQ. The CDR3 has 14 amino acids. This CDR3 is CASSLEQGGYGYTF. The CDR3 DNA reads TGCGCCAGCAGCTTGGAACAGGGGGGTTATGGCTACACCTTC.

The gene calls are TRBV7-2 and TRBJ2-2; perhaps TRBD2 as D (6 bases). The CDR3 loop spans 14 amino acids. V was shortened by 7 bases and J by 6 bases, with 15 bases between the two germline ends. Germline V gives CDR1 SGHTA, CDR2 FQGNSA. CDR3 sequence (DNA): TGTGCCAGCAACCAGGACCCGGGGGCCGGGGAGCTGTTTTTT. Residues: CASNQDPGAGELFF.

V is TRBV5-8 and J is TRBJ1-2; D is unclear. The CDR3 runs 12 residues. Deletions cut 7 bases from V and 4 bases from J, with 11 bases between. Germline assignment: CDR1 SGHTS and CDR2 YDEGEE. The CDR3 DNA is TGTGCCAGCTCATCCGGCCCCTATGGCTACACCTTC. It is translated as CASSSGPYGYTF. Combining the CDR3 with reference TRBV5-8 and TRBJ1-2 gives the whole variable domain EAGVTQSPTHLIKTRGQQATLRCSPISGHTSVYWYQQALGLGLQFLLWYDEGEERNRGNFPPRFSGRQFPNYSSELNVNALELEDSALYLCASSSGPYGYTFGSGTRLTVV.

This chain joins TRBV11-3 and TRBJ1-3, with D unresolved. V lost 0 bases, J lost 0 bases, and 6 bases lay in between. CDR1 and CDR2 from the germline V gene are SGHNT and YENEEA. The CDR3 extends over 15 amino acids. The chain's CDR3 is CASSLDGVSGNTIYF. The CDR3 DNA reads as TGTGCCAGCAGCTTAGACGGAGTCTCTGGAAACACCATATATTTT.

This chain uses TRBV9 with TRBJ2-7; D uncertain. The CDR3 length is 13 residues. V was cut by 5 bases and J by 0 bases, with 9 bases left in between. CDR1 is SGDLS, CDR2 YYNGEE, per germline. The CDR3 loop reads CASSPGPSYEQYF. The CDR3 nucleotides are TGTGCCAGCAGTCCTGGTCCCTCCTACGAGCAGTACTTC.

The J gene is TRBJ2-3, the V gene TRBV28; D gene uncertain. Trimming removed 2 bases from V and 2 bases from J, with 8 bases in between. This CDR3 comprises 14 residues. CDR1 is MDHEN, CDR2 SYDVKM, per germline. The CDR3 spells CASSLPGPTDTQYF. The CDR3 DNA follows: TGTGCCAGCAGTTTACCCGGGCCCACAGATACGCAGTATTTT.

The gene calls are TRBV6-4 and TRBJ1-4, with 8 bases matching TRBD1. This CDR3 is built from 19 residues. V lost 2 bases to trimming and J lost 4 bases; unmatched junction nucleotides: 15. Germline values: CDR1 MRHNA, CDR2 SNTAGT. The CDR3 region is CASSDGRDRPTSINEKLFF. The CDR3 DNA is TGTGCCAGCAGTGACGGCCGGGACAGGCCCACCTCTATTAATGAAAAACTGTTTTTT.

J is TRBJ1-2 and V is TRBV19; 8 bases are a match to TRBD1. The germline gives CDR1 LNHDA, CDR2 SQIVND (reference sequence). The CDR3 is 13 amino acids. V shed 6 bases, J shed 8 bases, and the junction held 8 bases outside the gene matches. DNA for the CDR3: TGTGCCAGTAGCTTACTCCGGGACAGGGGCTACACCTTC. Encoded protein: CASSLLRDRGYTF.

This chain uses TRBV19 with TRBJ2-2; D tentatively fits TRBD1 or TRBD2 (6 bases each). Trimming pared 10 bases from V and 2 bases from J, leaving 17 bases between. Germline assignment: CDR1 LNHDA and CDR2 SQIVND (reference sequence). The CDR3 contains 15 residues. DNA of the CDR3: TGTGCCAAGACGGGGGCTGTAATCAACACCGGGGAGCTGTTTTTT. Translating gives CAKTGAVINTGELFF.

In nucleotides, the CDR3 is TGTGCCAGCAGGCCTACAGGGATTTTTGCCGGGGAGCTGTTTTTT. It codes for CASRPTGIFAGELFF. The chain uses TRBV28 and TRBJ2-2, with D perhaps TRBD1 (6 bases). The V gene's germline CDR1 is MDHEN and CDR2 SYDVKM. This CDR3 has 15 amino acids. V lost 6 bases and J lost 6, with 17 bases in between. The full variable domain, its missing parts supplied by reference TRBV28 and TRBJ2-2, is DVKVTQSSRYLVKRTGEKVFLECVQDMDHENMFWYRQDPGLGLRLIYFSYDVKMKEKGDIPEGYSVSREKKERFSLILESASTNQTSMYLCASRPTGIFAGELFFGEGSRLTVL.

This chain joins TRBV7-8 and TRBJ2-2; TRBD2 is a possible D gene (5 bases). The CDR3 is 17 residues long. V was clipped by 4 bases and J by 3 bases, with 18 bases between them. Germline assignment: CDR1 SGHVS and CDR2 FQNEAQ. CDR3 DNA sequence: TGTGCCAGCAGCTGGCCCCCGGGGTGGCCGGACACCGGGGAGCTGTTTTTT. Its protein product is CASSWPPGWPDTGELFF.

The chain joins TRBV21-1 to TRBJ1-3. TRBV21-1 is classified as a pseudogene. The CDR3 is made up of 16 amino acids. CDR3 bases: TGTGCCAGCAGCTCAAAGCGGACCGGGAAAGAAAACACCATATATTTT. It translates to CASSSKRTGKENTIYF.

This chain connects TRBV9 to TRBJ1-3, with D unclear. CDR3 size: 13 residues. The V end lost 7 bases, the J end lost 0 bases, and 8 bases lay between the germline ends. From germline, CDR1 is SGDLS and CDR2 YYNGEE. For the CDR3, the DNA is TGTGCCAGCCAGAGCTTCTCTGGAAACACCATATATTTT. This sequence encodes CASQSFSGNTIYF.

Turning to this clone: This sample also contains other DNA sequences that code for the same CDR3. The chain is built from TRBV28 and TRBJ1-2; no definite D call. The CDR3 runs to 10 residues. The V gene's germline CDR1 is MDHEN and CDR2 SYDVKM. Between the trimmed V and J ends, which lost 8 bases and 5 bases, there was a span of 6 bases. The CDR3 DNA reads TGTGCCAGCCTTGGGTATGGCTACACCTTC. It encodes CASLGYGYTF.

This clone has just one count. The chain couples TRBV5-1 to TRBJ2-3, with TRBD2 matching over 11 bases. Germline CDR1 SGHRS, CDR2 YFSETQ. V lost 3 bases, J lost 6 bases, and 3 bases stayed unmatched. The CDR3 loop spans 14 amino acids. This CDR3 is CASSYRLAGDTQYF. For the CDR3, the DNA is TGCGCCAGCAGCTACCGACTAGCGGGGGATACGCAGTATTTT.

V usage is TRBV5-1 and J usage is TRBJ2-3, with 9 bases matching TRBD1. V dropped 5 bases and J dropped 1; count of bases not matched to a gene: 5. This CDR3 has 15 residues. The V gene's germline CDR1 is SGHRS and CDR2 YFSETQ. CDR3 region: CASSLRTGGTDTQYF. As DNA, the CDR3 is TGCGCCAGCAGTTTGCGGACAGGGGGCACAGATACGCAGTATTTT. The full variable domain, in which reference TRBV5-1 and TRBJ2-3 provide the parts outside the CDR3, is KAGVTQTPRYLIKTRGQQVTLSCSPISGHRSVSWYQQTPGQGLQFLFEYFSETQRNKGNFPGRFSGRQFSNSRSEMNVSTLELGDSALYLCASSLRTGGTDTQYFGPGTRLTVL.

A note on this clone: Other DNA sequences within the sample encode an identical CDR3. The rearrangement links TRBV2 to TRBJ1-5; no clear D gene. Between the trimmed V and J ends, which lost 6 bases and 0 bases, there was a span of 3 bases. Germline CDR1 SNHLY, CDR2 FYNNEI. The CDR3 contains 12 residues. CDR3: CASRGSNQPQHF. In DNA, the CDR3 is TGTGCCAGCAGGGGTAGCAATCAGCCCCAGCATTTT. The full variable domain, in which reference TRBV2 and TRBJ1-5 provide the parts outside the CDR3, is EPEVTQTPSHQVTQMGQEVILRCVPISNHLYFYWYRQILGQKVEFLVSFYNNEISEKSEIFDDQFSVERPDGSNFTLKIRSTKLEDSAMYFCASRGSNQPQHFGDGTRLSIL.

This chain connects TRBV28 to TRBJ2-1, with 16 bases matching TRBD2. CDR3 length: 16 residues. Trimming removed 6 bases from V and 2 bases from J; junction bases left unmatched: 1. Germline V lookup: CDR1 MDHEN, CDR2 SYDVKM. The CDR3 here is CASRGLAGGTYNEQFF. The CDR3, as DNA: TGTGCCAGCAGGGGACTAGCGGGAGGGACCTACAATGAGCAGTTCTTC. The complete variable domain, with remaining parts taken from reference TRBV28 and TRBJ2-1, reads DVKVTQSSRYLVKRTGEKVFLECVQDMDHENMFWYRQDPGLGLRLIYFSYDVKMKEKGDIPEGYSVSREKKERFSLILESASTNQTSMYLCASRGLAGGTYNEQFFGPGTRLTVL.

J is TRBJ2-1 and V is TRBV27; TRBD1 matches at 12 bases. This CDR3 comprises 14 residues. J lost 9 bases, V lost 7 bases, and 7 bases had no gene match. Per germline, CDR1 MNHEY and CDR2 SMNVEV (reference sequence). The CDR3 loop reads CASKRDRGHAEQFF. CDR3 sequence (DNA): TGTGCCAGCAAGAGGGACAGGGGGCACGCTGAGCAGTTCTTC.